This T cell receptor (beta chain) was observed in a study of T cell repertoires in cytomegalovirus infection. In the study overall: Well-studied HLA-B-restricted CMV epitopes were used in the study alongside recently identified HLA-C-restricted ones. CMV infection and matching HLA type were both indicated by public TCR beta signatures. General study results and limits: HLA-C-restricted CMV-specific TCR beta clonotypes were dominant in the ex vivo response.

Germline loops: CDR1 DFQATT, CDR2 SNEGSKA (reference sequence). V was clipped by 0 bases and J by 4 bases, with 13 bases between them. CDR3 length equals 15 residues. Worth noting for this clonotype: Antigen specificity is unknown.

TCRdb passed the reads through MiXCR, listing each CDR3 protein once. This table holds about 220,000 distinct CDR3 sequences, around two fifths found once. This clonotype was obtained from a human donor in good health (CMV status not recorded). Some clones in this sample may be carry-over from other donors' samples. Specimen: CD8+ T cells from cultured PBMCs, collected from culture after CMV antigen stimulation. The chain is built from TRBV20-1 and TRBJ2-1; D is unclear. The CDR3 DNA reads TGCAGTGCTAGAGATGGGCCCGCCGGTTACAATGAGCAGTTCTTC. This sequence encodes CSARDGPAGYNEQFF.